This T cell receptor (beta chain) was sequenced for a study of control samples from healthy donors and cancer patients. The table came from immunoSEQ multiplex PCR; TCRdb's copy has only in-frame clones and leaves some out. The table lists more than 95,000 clones, less than 90% of them singletons. A single count supports this clone. Trimming took 3 bases from V and 3 from J, leaving 8 bases between them. Germline values: CDR1 LNHDA, CDR2 SQIVND (reference sequence). This CDR3 spans 13 amino acids. The rearrangement links TRBV19 to TRBJ1-2; D not resolved. The sequenced material came from blood. The receptor was derived from a young man in good health. The CDR3 DNA reads as TGTGCCAGTAGTATTGGGCCCTACTATGGCTACACCTTC. Translating it yields CASSIGPYYGYTF.